Listed here is a single T cell receptor (beta chain). Its specific antigen is unknown. Just one base apart from a much larger clone, this may be a read error. This sample is part of a study of blood T cell repertoires in COVID-19 (dated by TCRdb to 2020 to 2022). Describing the broader study: Collaborator samples came from the United States, Italy and Spain and covered acute and convalescent phases of COVID-19. The repertoires were made available in a free public database intended to serve as a resource for research on the immune response to SARS-CoV-2. The prospective study material was composed of cDNA or gDNA derived from T cells, B-cell-depleted T cells, or PBMCs. The dataset comprised deeply sampled blood TCRbeta repertoires from subjects exposed to, actively infected with, or recovered from COVID-19. Samples came from the ongoing ImmuneRACE study (first 160 participants) plus 1,254 subjects from 6 global collaborators. Where HLA class I and class II types were available, the types were taken from metadata supplied by the sample provider, not from assay-based typing. Sample metadata almost always included a de-identified subject ID, COVID-19 status, age in years and sex. The paper as a whole reports these results and caveats: Clinical and demographic metadata were provided uncurated, with the amount varying by source and participant.

TCRbeta CDR3 regions were amplified from genomic DNA by means of the immunoSEQ Assay, a bias-controlled multiplex PCR. The source study handled its data this way. The number of nucleated cells in each sample was estimated from the amplification of reference gene primers within the assay. Sequence reads were collapsed and filtered to measure the absolute abundance of every unique TCRbeta CDR3 rearrangement. For each sample, productive Simpson clonality was calculated by taking the square root of Simpson's diversity index across productive rearrangements. Held by TCRdb, this immuneACCESS table contains in-frame sequences only and omits some clones. Under half of the omission traces to an unresolved V gene where checked; the cause of the rest is unknown. The V and J calls and clone size come from that table; D and trimming were worked out from the DNA. The table for this sample lists some 200,000 clones; 88% of them were counted only once. The top ten hold 1.5% of the sample.

The trim is 5 bases for V and 0 bases for J, with a gap of 10 bases between the germline ends. The CDR3 goes from the cysteine to the phenylalanine over 14 residues. Left in the record is the CDR3 DNA by itself, 42 bases read in frame from the first base. CDR1 and CDR2, per the germline V gene, are MNHEY and SVGAGI. Whole blood was collected in K2EDTA tubes by collaborating institutions according to the institutions' own protocols. For TCRbeta analysis, collaborators shipped samples in one of three forms: frozen whole blood, isolated PBMCs, or DNA extracted from either of those sample types. This clonotype was sampled from a man between 18 and 29 years old with active or convalescent COVID-19. Recombination linked TRBV6-5 to TRBJ1-2, and possibly TRBD1, on 5 matching bases. The sequenced material came from peripheral blood. The DNA sequence is TGTGCCAGCAGTCCCGGGGGGACTAACTATGGCTACACCTTC. Its protein is CASSPGGTNYGYTF.